The TCR beta chain described here comes from a study of circulating CD8 cells and anti-PD-1 response in melanoma. On the study more broadly: Patients received intravenous nivolumab, 3 mg/kg, every 2 weeks. Regarding the study as a whole: Subset repertoires were largely private at M1, with under 7% shared.

From live CD3+CD8+TCRalphabeta+ cells, four PD-1 and/or TIGIT subsets were sorted. The QIAseq Immune Repertoire TCR panel built the libraries from 15 ng of total RNA. From the reads, TCRdb called clonotypes with MiXCR, one entry per CDR3 protein. The table has 400 to 450 distinct CDR3 sequences, over 4% seen once. The CDR3 consists of 16 residues. Germline V gives CDR1 SGHKS, CDR2 YYEKEE (reference sequence). V was shortened by 4 bases and J by 0 bases, with 15 bases between the two germline ends. Judged by abundance, this clonotype is large. What it binds is not known. The origin of this receptor is a human donor with melanoma. V usage is TRBV5-5 and J usage is TRBJ2-3; D possibly corresponds to TRBD1 (6 bases). Sequencing used CD8+ T cells from PBMCs, obtained at baseline or after one month of anti-PD-1 therapy (not recorded which). Here the CDR3 reads CASSGEQGQSTDTQYF. The CDR3 region has the DNA TGTGCCAGCAGCGGGGAGCAGGGACAAAGCACAGATACGCAGTATTTT. The whole variable domain, filled in from reference TRBV5-5 and TRBJ2-3, reads DAGVTQSPTHLIKTRGQQVTLRCSPISGHKSVSWYQQVLGQGPQFIFQYYEKEERGRGNFPDRFSARQFPNYSSELNVNALLLGDSALYLCASSGEQGQSTDTQYFGPGTRLTVL.